This T cell receptor beta chain was retrieved from a study of blood T cell repertoires in COVID-19. Study-wide context: Samples taken during acute and convalescent COVID-19 were collected in the United States, Italy and Spain. Sample material is recorded as cDNA or gDNA derived from T cells, B-cell-depleted T cells, or PBMCs.

The CDR3 consists of 18 residues. V was trimmed by 2 bases and J by 0 bases, leaving 18 bases between them. Germline CDR1 SGHRS, CDR2 YFSETQ. Study processing details: Counts of nucleated cells, estimated from reference gene primer amplification, were obtained. The data were produced by immunoSEQ multiplex PCR, yet TCRdb's version contains in-frame clones alone and is incomplete. That table is the source of V, J and clone size, and D and trimming were worked out from the DNA. In the table there are some 320,000 clones, approximately 88% of which are singletons. The rearrangement joins TRBV5-1 to TRBJ1-3, with TRBD1 as a possible D gene (5 bases). The sequenced sample was peripheral blood. The source is a woman under 40 who had recovered from COVID-19. CDR3 protein: CASSLSGRADLSGNTIYF. The CDR3 DNA sequence: TGCGCCAGCAGCTTATCGGGCAGGGCCGACCTCTCTGGAAACACCATATATTTT.